The next 29 T cell receptor beta chains were all read from a single sample in a study of blood T cells in healthy people across ages. A second PCR, run for about 7 to 11 cycles, used a sample-barcoded 5' primer plus a J-beta primer mix. TCRdb independently ran MiXCR on the 5' RACE reads; one entry per CDR3 protein. This table holds around 1,000,000 distinct CDR3 sequences, about two fifths found once. Specimen: blood. Receptor source: a young man in good health.

The chain links TRBV4-3 to TRBJ2-2; no reliable D call. Germline CDR1 LGHNA, CDR2 YSLEER. The CDR3 extends over 13 amino acids. The V and J ends lost 1 base and 7 bases respectively, with 7 bases between them. The DNA for the CDR3 is TGCGCCAGCAGCCAAGGGCGACTCGGGGAGCTGTTTTTT. It specifies CASSQGRLGELFF.

This clonotype has a count of ten or more. The chain is built from TRBV12-3 or TRBV12-4 and TRBJ2-7; D possibly corresponds to TRBD2 (5 bases). V was shortened by 6 bases and J by 1 base, with 10 bases between the two germline ends. CDR3 length: 13 amino acids. The DNA for the CDR3 is TGTGCCAGCAGCCGAGGAGGTTCCTACGAGCAGTACTTC. This codes for CASSRGGSYEQYF.

There are many counts of this clonotype. The genes are TRBV12-3 or TRBV12-4 and TRBJ1-5; D remains ambiguous. The CDR3 consists of 14 residues. V was shortened by 3 bases and J by 10 bases, with 16 bases between the two germline ends. For the CDR3, the DNA is TGTGCCAGCAGTTTGGCAGGAGAGGAGACTCCCCAGCATTTT. Its translation is CASSLAGEETPQHF.

Comments on this clonotype: Compared with germline, one end of the junction differs, possibly owing to a read error. The chain has TRBV29-1 and TRBJ2-1; 12 bases are a match to TRBD2. This CDR3 has 14 residues. Per the germline V gene, CDR1 is SQVTM and CDR2 is ANQGSEA. Here the CDR3 DNA reads TGCAGCGCTGTGACTAGCGGGGGATACAATAAGCAGTTCTTC. Amino acids: CSAVTSGGYNKQFF.

This clonotype was observed a single time. Just one base apart from a much larger clone, this may be a read error. The chain couples TRBV7-9 to TRBJ1-1; no firm D call. CDR3 length: 13 amino acids. Per germline, CDR1 SEHNR and CDR2 FQNEAQ (reference sequence). V was shortened by 4 bases and J by 3 bases, with 9 bases between the two germline ends. The CDR3 sequence: CASSYFEDTEAFF. CDR3 bases: TGTGCCAGCAGCTACTTCGAGGACACTGAAGCTTTCTTT.

This chain connects TRBV2 to TRBJ2-4; D may be TRBD2 (6 bases). V was clipped by 1 base and J by 10 bases, with 8 bases between them. Germline-derived CDR1 and CDR2 are SNHLY and FYNNEI. The CDR3 extends over 12 amino acids. The CDR3 sequence is CASSEVAGIQYF. CDR3 DNA sequence: TGTGCCAGCAGTGAAGTCGCGGGGATTCAGTACTTC.

This clonotype was counted many times. Germline is not matched at one junction end, which may reflect a read error. The chain uses TRBV5-1 and TRBJ1-1; a weak D match, TRBD1 (5 bases). The CDR3 totals 14 residues. Per germline, CDR1 SGHRS and CDR2 YFSETQ. CDR3 DNA sequence: TGTGCCAGCAGTTTACGGACAATGAACACTGAAGCTTTCTTT. Translated: CASSLRTMNTEAFF.

This clonotype was detected a few times. This chain joins TRBV7-6 and TRBJ1-6; D is uncertain. The CDR3 totals 15 residues. With 5 bases removed from V and 4 bases from J, the gap between germline ends came to 12 bases. In germline, CDR1 is SGHVS, CDR2 FNYEAQ. CDR3 sequence: CASSPGRGYNSPLHF. Written as DNA, the CDR3 is TGTGCCAGCAGCCCCGGACGGGGATATAATTCACCCCTCCACTTT.

The genes are TRBV12-3 or TRBV12-4 and TRBJ2-1; the D is unclear. Trimming took 5 bases from V and 1 from J, leaving 9 bases between them. This CDR3 has 14 amino acids. CDR3 sequence reads: CASSPSRSYNEQFF. The CDR3, as DNA: TGTGCCAGCAGTCCATCCCGTTCCTACAATGAGCAGTTCTTC.

In nucleotides, the CDR3 is TGCGCCAGCAGGCCATCCGGGACTAGCGGTGAGCAGTTCTTC. It encodes CASRPSGTSGEQFF. This chain links TRBV5-1 with TRBJ2-1; 11 bases are shared with TRBD2. The CDR3 extends over 14 amino acids. V shed 5 bases, J shed 9 bases, and the junction held 7 bases outside the gene matches. The germline CDR1 and CDR2 sequences are SGHRS and YFSETQ.

This rearrangement joins TRBV20-1 to TRBJ2-7; either TRBD1 or TRBD2 may supply D (6 bases each). Trimming left V 6 bases short and J 2 bases short, with 20 bases between. The CDR3 has 15 amino acids. CDR1 DFQATT and CDR2 SNEGSKA come from the germline V gene (reference sequence). The CDR3 loop is CSASTAPGGTYEQYF. The CDR3 nucleotides read TGCAGTGCATCCACGGCCCCCGGGGGCACCTACGAGCAGTACTTC.

There are a few counts of this clonotype. The CDR3 coding sequence is TGTGCCAGCTTCGGGGTAGGGTCCTACAATGAGCAGTTCTTC. It yields the protein CASFGVGSYNEQFF. V gene TRBV28 combines with J gene TRBJ2-1; weak D call: TRBD2 (5 bases). In germline, CDR1 is MDHEN, CDR2 SYDVKM. V shed 8 bases and J shed 1 base, with 12 bases lying between them. CDR3 size: 14 residues.

This clonotype occurred many times. The gene calls are TRBV12-3 or TRBV12-4 and TRBJ2-7; D not resolved. The CDR3 consists of 13 residues. With 1 base removed from V and 4 bases from J, the gap between germline ends came to 8 bases. Written as DNA, the CDR3 is TGTGCCAGCAGTTTAGGGGAATTTTACGAGCAGTACTTC. It translates to CASSLGEFYEQYF.

The J gene is TRBJ2-1, the V gene TRBV29-1; 8 positions agree with TRBD2. The CDR3 sequence is 12 residues long. J was trimmed by 10 bases and V by 2 bases; bases with no gene match: 4. Germline CDR1 SQVTM, CDR2 ANQGSEA. The DNA of the CDR3 is TGCAGCGTTGAACCCCAGCGGGGGGAGCAGTTCTTC. This gives the protein CSVEPQRGEQFF.

The rearrangement uses TRBV5-5 and TRBJ2-5; D remains ambiguous. TRBJ2-7 matches the DNA end more closely, so the J call is doubtful. This CDR3 region has 14 residues. Germline values: CDR1 SGHKS, CDR2 YYEKEE (reference sequence). CDR3: CASSAHYEFYEQYF. The CDR3 coding sequence is TGTGCCAGCAGCGCCCATTACGAGTTTTACGAGCAGTACTTC.

This sequence joins TRBV14 and TRBJ1-1, with no clear D. V lost 2 bases and J lost 10, with 14 bases in between. Germline V CDR1 and CDR2: SGHDN, FVKESK. This CDR3 contains 13 residues. The DNA of the CDR3 is TGTGCCAGCAGCCAATTACAAGTAATGGGAGCTTTCTTT. As protein: CASSQLQVMGAFF.

A note on this clonotype: Germline is not matched at one junction end, which may reflect a read error. This chain links TRBV12-3 or TRBV12-4 with TRBJ2-3; no clear D. CDR3 length: 12 residues. CDR3 residues: CASSSGSDAQYF. The CDR3 nucleotides read TGTGCCAGCAGTTCCGGATCAGATGCGCAGTATTTT.

This clonotype was seen a handful of times. This chain uses TRBV4-3 with TRBJ1-4; D is uncertain. Per the germline V gene, CDR1 is LGHNA and CDR2 is YSLEER. This CDR3 has 17 residues. V lost 0 bases and J lost 8, with 19 bases in between. Here the CDR3 reads CASSQESIGVEAEKLFF. CDR3 bases: TGCGCCAGCAGCCAAGAAAGTATAGGAGTGGAAGCAGAAAAACTGTTTTTT.

A remark on this clonotype: The junction and the germline gene differ at one end; a read error may be behind it. The rearrangement links TRBV18 to TRBJ2-3; perhaps TRBD1 as D (5 bases). Germline V lookup: CDR1 KGHSH, CDR2 LQKENI. The CDR3 has 13 residues. CDR3 nucleotides: TGTGCCACCTCAGGGTTGCGAACAGATACGCAGTATTTT. Translation: CATSGLRTDTQYF. Supplemented by reference TRBV18 and TRBJ2-3, the full variable domain reads NAGVMQNPRHLVRRRGQEARLRCSPMKGHSHVYWYRQLPEEGLKFMVYLQKENIIDESGMPKERFSAEFPKEGPSILRIQQVVRGDSAAYFCATSGLRTDTQYFGPGTRLTVL.

This clonotype was detected a few times. This chain connects TRBV4-2 to TRBJ1-2; D perhaps matches TRBD1 (6 bases). The germline V and J ends were trimmed by 1 base and 8 bases, with 14 bases remaining between them. The germline V gene encodes CDR1 LGHNA and CDR2 YNFKEQ. This CDR3 contains 14 residues. The CDR3 sequence: CASSQAGVSVGYTF. The DNA for the CDR3 is TGTGCCAGCAGCCAAGCAGGGGTTTCCGTGGGCTACACCTTC.

The gene calls are TRBV29-1 and TRBJ2-5; 9 bases are a match to TRBD2. The CDR3 extends over 15 amino acids. Trimming took 3 bases from V and 1 from J; bases not matched to a gene: 6. Germline values: CDR1 SQVTM, CDR2 ANQGSEA. The CDR3 spells CSVDGLAGIQETQYF. The CDR3 bases are TGCAGCGTTGATGGTCTAGCGGGGATCCAAGAGACCCAGTACTTC.

The J gene is TRBJ2-5, the V gene TRBV25-1; TRBD2 matches 10 bases. The V segment lost 7 bases and the J segment 2 bases; nucleotides outside the gene matches: 10. The CDR3 contains 16 residues. Germline CDR1 reads MGHDK; CDR2 reads SYGVNS. The CDR3 protein is CASTSGRAGGQETQYF. The CDR3 DNA is TGTGCCAGCACCTCCGGTAGAGCGGGGGGGCAAGAGACCCAGTACTTC. Based on the CDR3 plus reference TRBV25-1 and TRBJ2-5, the full variable domain is EADIYQTPRYLVIGTGKKITLECSQTMGHDKMYWYQQDPGMELHLIHYSYGVNSTEKGDLSSESTVSRIRTEHFPLTLESARPSHTSQYLCASTSGRAGGQETQYFGPGTRLLVL.

This clonotype turned up a few times. This rearrangement joins TRBV7-8 to TRBJ1-4; D remains ambiguous. In germline, CDR1 is SGHVS, CDR2 FQNEAQ. The V and J ends lost 5 bases and 1 base respectively, with 11 bases between them. CDR3 length: 15 residues. CDR3 sequence reads: CASSPLGITNEKLFF. The DNA for the CDR3 is TGTGCCAGCAGCCCCCTCGGGATAACTAATGAAAAACTGTTTTTT.

This clonotype has only a few counts. The CDR3: CASSWTAWTGELFF. In nucleotides, the CDR3 is TGTGCCAGCAGTTGGACCGCGTGGACCGGGGAGCTGTTTTTT. V is TRBV6-2 or TRBV6-3 and J is TRBJ2-2, with D hard to call. Trimming removed 4 bases at V and 5 bases at J, with 11 bases between. Germline V gene data show CDR1 as MNHEY and CDR2 as SVGEGT. CDR3 length: 14 residues.

The chain recombines TRBV7-9 with TRBJ1-2; D is perhaps TRBD1 (6 bases). This CDR3 region has 16 residues. Germline values: CDR1 SEHNR, CDR2 FQNEAQ (reference sequence). The V and J ends lost 1 base and 4 bases respectively, with 16 bases between them. The DNA for the CDR3 is TGTGCCAGCAGCTTAGGCGGGACACCTATGCTCTATGGCTACACCTTC. It translates to CASSLGGTPMLYGYTF.

The chain employs TRBV4-3 and TRBJ2-4; D is unresolved. V lost 0 bases, J lost 3 bases, and 9 bases lay in between. The CDR3 covers 15 residues. Germline V gene lookup returns CDR1 LGHNA and CDR2 YSLEER. CDR3 sequence: CASSQEYRGKNIQYF. The CDR3 nucleotides read TGCGCCAGCAGCCAAGAGTACAGAGGCAAAAACATTCAGTACTTC.

V is TRBV10-3 and J is TRBJ2-5; D gene unclear. The CDR3 contains 12 residues. V lost 6 bases, J lost 11 bases, and 16 bases lay in between. Germline assignment: CDR1 ENHRY and CDR2 SYGVKD. This CDR3 reads CAIRNTYNEQYF. CDR3 nucleotides: TGTGCCATCAGGAACACGTACAATGAGCAGTACTTC.

The chain carries TRBV2 and TRBJ2-1; D call uncertain. Germline V gene lookup returns CDR1 SNHLY and CDR2 FYNNEI. V was pared by 2 bases and J by 0 bases, with 23 bases between. The CDR3 sequence is 20 residues long. The CDR3 reads CASSEPRVPHPTSSYNEQFF. Written as DNA, the CDR3 is TGTGCCAGCAGTGAACCTCGAGTCCCCCACCCGACGAGCTCCTACAATGAGCAGTTCTTC.

The chain employs TRBV27 and TRBJ1-4, with TRBD1 as a possible D gene (5 bases). The CDR3 spans 14 residues. Trimming removed 4 bases from V and 7 bases from J, with 13 bases in between. CDR1 MNHEY and CDR2 SMNVEV come from the germline V gene (reference sequence). CDR3 protein: CASSWTRPSEKLFF. The CDR3, as DNA: TGTGCCAGCAGTTGGACAAGACCCAGTGAAAAACTGTTTTTT.